Below, 24 T cell receptor beta chains from the same sample are listed, as sequenced in a study of blood T cell repertoires in COVID-19. Method: immunoSEQ multiplex PCR; TCRdb's copy keeps in-frame clones and lacks some. The data contain approximately 170,000 clones, 80% to 90% of them singletons. Sample: peripheral blood. The source of these receptors is a man aged 50 to 59 with active or convalescent COVID-19.

A single count supports this clone. This chain links TRBV18 with TRBJ2-6; 9 bases are shared with TRBD1. Germline lookup yields CDR1 KGHSH and CDR2 LQKENI. Trimming at V came to 1 base and at J to 4 bases, leaving 5 bases not matched to a gene. CDR3 length: 17 amino acids. The CDR3 protein is CASSPQQGARGANVLTF. CDR3 sequence (DNA): TGTGCCAGCTCACCACAACAGGGGGCGAGGGGGGCCAACGTCCTGACTTTC.

The chain uses TRBV18 and TRBJ1-2; no firm D call. This CDR3 spans 14 amino acids. Trimming took 2 bases from V and 0 from J, leaving 7 bases between them. The germline gives CDR1 KGHSH, CDR2 LQKENI. This CDR3 reads CASSPTTTNYGYTF. The CDR3 DNA reads TGTGCCAGCTCACCAACGACAACTAACTATGGCTACACCTTC. Variable domain in full (rest from reference TRBV18 and TRBJ1-2): NAGVMQNPRHLVRRRGQEARLRCSPMKGHSHVYWYRQLPEEGLKFMVYLQKENIIDESGMPKERFSAEFPKEGPSILRIQQVVRGDSAAYFCASSPTTTNYGYTFGSGTRLTVV.

The CDR3 DNA reads as TGTGCCAGCAGCCCCTACACAGATACGCAGTATTTT. Translating gives CASSPYTDTQYF. The V and J genes are TRBV5-6 and TRBJ2-3; D not certain. CDR1 is SGHDT and CDR2 is YYEEEE in the germline V gene. Trimming stripped 4 bases from V and 2 bases from J, with 5 bases between. This CDR3 is 12 amino acids long.

The gene calls are TRBV9 and TRBJ1-2; D perhaps matches TRBD1 (5 bases). Per the germline V gene, CDR1 is SGDLS and CDR2 is YYNGEE. The CDR3 length is 14 residues. Trimming removed 3 bases at V and 3 bases at J, with 12 bases between. This CDR3 reads CASSGQSRYYGYTF. The CDR3 nucleotides are TGTGCCAGCAGCGGACAGAGTCGGTACTATGGCTACACCTTC.

The sample holds a few counts of this clone. The chain links TRBV7-9 to TRBJ1-3; D may be TRBD1 (5 bases). The germline gives CDR1 SEHNR, CDR2 FQNEAQ (reference sequence). Trimming cost V 7 bases and J 0 bases, with 19 bases left between them. This CDR3 contains 17 residues. The CDR3 nucleotides are TGTGCCAGCACTGGTTACCAGGGCCCCCCCTCTGGAAACACCATATATTTT. It yields the protein CASTGYQGPPSGNTIYF.

V usage is TRBV28 and J usage is TRBJ2-7; 7 nucleotides align to TRBD1. Germline values: CDR1 MDHEN, CDR2 SYDVKM. There are 14 residues in the CDR3. J lost 1 base, V lost 5 bases, and 5 bases had no gene match. CDR3 protein: CASSPGQFSYEQYF. The CDR3 coding sequence is TGTGCCAGCAGTCCGGGACAGTTTTCCTACGAGCAGTACTTC.

The chain carries TRBV6-6 and TRBJ1-6; D possibly corresponds to TRBD1 (5 bases). The CDR3 is 13 residues long. V lost 4 bases and J lost 8, with 9 bases in between. CDR1 is MNHNY, CDR2 SVGAGI, per germline (reference sequence). The CDR3 reads CASSSGSYSPLHF. The CDR3, as DNA: TGTGCCAGCAGTTCAGGGTCGTATTCACCCCTCCACTTT.

The chain uses TRBV19 and TRBJ1-4, with D maybe TRBD1 (6 bases). The ends were cut back, 7 bases at V and 6 bases at J, with 15 bases in the middle. The CDR3 has 14 amino acids. The germline V gene has CDR1 LNHDA and CDR2 SQIVND (reference sequence). The CDR3, as DNA: TGTGCCAGTAAGGCGCACCCAGGGGATGAAAAACTGTTTTTT. This sequence encodes CASKAHPGDEKLFF.

V and J are TRBV15 and TRBJ1-2; D is undetermined. Looked up from germline, CDR1 is LNHNV and CDR2 is YYDKDF (reference sequence). The CDR3 contains 12 residues. V was cut by 5 bases and J by 8 bases, with 12 bases left in between. CDR3 sequence reads: CATSESRRGYTF. The CDR3 region has the DNA TGTGCCACCAGCGAGAGCAGGAGGGGCTACACCTTC.

This rearrangement joins TRBV5-6 to TRBJ1-5, with unresolved D. V lost 4 bases and J 5 bases, leaving 10 bases between the germline ends. CDR1 is SGHDT, CDR2 YYEEEE, per germline. This CDR3 region has 13 residues. The CDR3 spells CASSRQVDQPQHF. In nucleotides, the CDR3 is TGTGCCAGCAGCCGTCAGGTGGATCAGCCCCAGCATTTT. Full variable domain (outside the CDR3, taken from reference TRBV5-6 and TRBJ1-5): DAGVTQSPTHLIKTRGQQVTLRCSPKSGHDTVSWYQQALGQGPQFIFQYYEEEERQRGNFPDRFSGHQFPNYSSELNVNALLLGDSALYLCASSRQVDQPQHFGDGTRLSIL.

The chain has TRBV4-1 and TRBJ1-6; 7 bases are a match to TRBD1. The length of the CDR3 is 16 residues. J gave up 9 bases and V 0 bases, and 8 bases lay outside the gene matches. CDR1 is MGHRA and CDR2 is YSYEKL in the germline V gene. CDR3 loop: CASSQESGGQFSPLHF. CDR3 DNA: TGCGCCAGCAGCCAAGAGTCAGGGGGACAGTTTTCACCCCTCCACTTT.

This rearrangement joins TRBV6-5 to TRBJ2-7, with 13 bases lining up with TRBD2. Germline trimming cut 3 bases from V and 11 bases from J; bases unmatched to any gene: 10. Germline values: CDR1 MNHEY, CDR2 SVGAGI. This CDR3 has 15 amino acids. Here the CDR3 reads CASSYTTSGRSLEYF. The CDR3 DNA reads TGTGCCAGCAGTTATACGACTAGCGGGAGGTCCTTGGAGTACTTC.

The chain employs TRBV28 and TRBJ1-2; weak D call: TRBD1 (6 bases). From germline, CDR1 is MDHEN and CDR2 SYDVKM. The CDR3 sequence is 15 residues long. V shed 1 base and J shed 2 bases, with 11 bases lying between them. CDR3 region: CASSLSTGSNYGYTF. Here the CDR3 DNA reads TGTGCCAGCAGTTTATCAACAGGGTCAAACTATGGCTACACCTTC.

The rearrangement links TRBV6-5 to TRBJ1-5; possible D gene TRBD1, 6 bases. The CDR3 runs to 13 residues. The V and J ends lost 8 bases and 5 bases respectively, with 13 bases between them. Germline V gene sequence: CDR1 MNHEY, CDR2 SVGAGI. CDR3 DNA: TGTGCCAGCCGGGACAATCTATATCAGCCCCAGCATTTT. Its translation is CASRDNLYQPQHF.

V gene TRBV4-2 combines with J gene TRBJ1-2; D uncertain. V lost 1 base and J lost 7, with 16 bases in between. The CDR3 has 15 amino acids. Germline CDR1 and CDR2: LGHNA and YNFKEQ. The CDR3 protein is CASSQAGSSLGGYTF. CDR3 coding DNA: TGTGCCAGCAGCCAAGCCGGGAGCTCCCTTGGTGGCTACACCTTC.

V is TRBV7-2 and J is TRBJ1-5; D not certain. Trimming left V 4 bases short and J 7 bases short, with 17 bases between. The CDR3 sequence is 15 residues long. Germline V gene sequence: CDR1 SGHTA, CDR2 FQGNSA. The CDR3 region is CASSSEGGILQPQHF. In DNA, the CDR3 is TGTGCCAGCAGCTCCGAGGGAGGGATCCTCCAGCCCCAGCATTTT.

The chain is built from TRBV24-1 and TRBJ1-2; the D is unclear. Trimming stripped 3 bases from V and 0 bases from J, with 7 bases between. Germline lookup yields CDR1 KGHDR and CDR2 SFDVKD. The CDR3 is 14 residues long. The CDR3 region is CATSDDGANYGYTF. As DNA, the CDR3 is TGTGCCACCAGTGATGACGGAGCTAACTATGGCTACACCTTC.

The chain is built from TRBV27 and TRBJ1-5; no reliable D call. This CDR3 contains 13 residues. Trimming removed 5 bases at V and 2 bases at J, with 7 bases between. Germline V CDR1 and CDR2: MNHEY, SMNVEV (reference sequence). CDR3 DNA: TGTGCCAGCAGTGCCGGGGGCAATCAGCCCCAGCATTTT. Translating it yields CASSAGGNQPQHF.

This clone has just a few counts. The chain couples TRBV5-4 to TRBJ2-7; D remains unclear. CDR3 length: 13 amino acids. Germline loops: CDR1 SGHNT, CDR2 YYREEE (reference sequence). The V and J ends lost 0 bases and 1 base respectively, with 5 bases between them. The CDR3 loop is CASSLDRSYEQYF. The CDR3, as DNA: TGTGCCAGCAGCTTGGACAGATCCTACGAGCAGTACTTC.

The chain joins TRBV28 to TRBJ1-4; D remains unclear. Germline V lookup: CDR1 MDHEN, CDR2 SYDVKM. V lost 0 bases, J lost 0 bases, and 5 bases lay in between. The CDR3 totals 15 residues. DNA of the CDR3: TGTGCCAGCAGTTTATGGGCAGCAACTAATGAAAAACTGTTTTTT. Translation gives CASSLWAATNEKLFF.

This chain connects TRBV18 to TRBJ2-7, with D unclear. CDR1 and CDR2 from the germline V gene are KGHSH and LQKENI. V was trimmed by 2 bases and J by 4 bases, leaving 3 bases between them. This CDR3 comprises 11 residues. This CDR3 reads CASSPTYEQYF. Written as DNA, the CDR3 is TGTGCCAGCTCACCAACTTACGAGCAGTACTTC.

J is TRBJ2-3 and V is TRBV2, with 7 bases identical to TRBD2. Germline CDR1 SNHLY, CDR2 FYNNEI. Trimming at V came to 7 bases and at J to 2 bases, leaving 18 bases not matched to a gene. This CDR3 contains 18 residues. The CDR3 sequence: CASINFPAGRSFTDTQYF. For the CDR3, the DNA is TGTGCCAGCATCAACTTTCCAGCGGGAAGGAGTTTCACAGATACGCAGTATTTT. Together with reference TRBV2 and TRBJ2-3, the CDR3 gives the full variable domain: EPEVTQTPSHQVTQMGQEVILRCVPISNHLYFYWYRQILGQKVEFLVSFYNNEISEKSEIFDDQFSVERPDGSNFTLKIRSTKLEDSAMYFCASINFPAGRSFTDTQYFGPGTRLTVL.

The V gene is TRBV7-3, the J gene TRBJ1-1; no reliable D call. CDR3 length: 12 residues. Deletions cut 5 bases from V and 5 bases from J, with 9 bases between. Germline V lookup: CDR1 SGHTA, CDR2 FQGTGA. Written as DNA, the CDR3 is TGTGCCAGCAGCAAGACGGGGACTGAAGCTTTCTTT. Its translation is CASSKTGTEAFF.

The V and J genes are TRBV10-3 and TRBJ1-2; 11 nucleotides line up with TRBD1. The CDR3 runs 14 residues. From germline, CDR1 is ENHRY and CDR2 SYGVKD. V was pared by 4 bases and J by 2 bases, with 0 bases of the junction left unmatched. This chain's CDR3 is CAISGDRGNYGYTF. DNA for the CDR3: TGTGCCATCAGTGGGGACAGGGGGAACTATGGCTACACCTTC.